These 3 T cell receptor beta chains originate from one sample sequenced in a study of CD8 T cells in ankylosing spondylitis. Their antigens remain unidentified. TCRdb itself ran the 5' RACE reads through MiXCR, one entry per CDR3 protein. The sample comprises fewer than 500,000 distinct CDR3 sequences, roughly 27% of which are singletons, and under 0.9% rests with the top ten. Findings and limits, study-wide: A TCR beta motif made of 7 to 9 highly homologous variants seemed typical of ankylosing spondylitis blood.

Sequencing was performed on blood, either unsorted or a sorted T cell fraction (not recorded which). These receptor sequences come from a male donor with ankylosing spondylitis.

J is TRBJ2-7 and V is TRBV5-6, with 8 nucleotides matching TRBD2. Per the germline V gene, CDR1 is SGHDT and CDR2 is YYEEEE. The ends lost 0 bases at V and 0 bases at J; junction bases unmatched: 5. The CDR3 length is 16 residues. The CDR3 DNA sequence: TGTGCCAGCAGCTTGGAATGGCGGGAGGCCTCCTACGAGCAGTACTTC. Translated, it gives CASSLEWREASYEQYF.

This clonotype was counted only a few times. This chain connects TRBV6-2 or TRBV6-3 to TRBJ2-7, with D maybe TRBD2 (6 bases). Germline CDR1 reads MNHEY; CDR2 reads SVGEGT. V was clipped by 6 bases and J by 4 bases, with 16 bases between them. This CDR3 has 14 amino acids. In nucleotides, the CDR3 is TGTGCCAGCAGGCGACTAGGGGCTTCATACGAGCAGTACTTC. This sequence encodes CASRRLGASYEQYF.

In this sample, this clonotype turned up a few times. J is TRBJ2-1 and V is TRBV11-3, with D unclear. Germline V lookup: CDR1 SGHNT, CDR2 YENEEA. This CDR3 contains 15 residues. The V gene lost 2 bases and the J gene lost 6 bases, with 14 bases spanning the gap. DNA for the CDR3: TGTGCCAGCAGCTTAAATCGGGCCTCCGCCAATGAGCAGTTCTTC. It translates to CASSLNRASANEQFF.